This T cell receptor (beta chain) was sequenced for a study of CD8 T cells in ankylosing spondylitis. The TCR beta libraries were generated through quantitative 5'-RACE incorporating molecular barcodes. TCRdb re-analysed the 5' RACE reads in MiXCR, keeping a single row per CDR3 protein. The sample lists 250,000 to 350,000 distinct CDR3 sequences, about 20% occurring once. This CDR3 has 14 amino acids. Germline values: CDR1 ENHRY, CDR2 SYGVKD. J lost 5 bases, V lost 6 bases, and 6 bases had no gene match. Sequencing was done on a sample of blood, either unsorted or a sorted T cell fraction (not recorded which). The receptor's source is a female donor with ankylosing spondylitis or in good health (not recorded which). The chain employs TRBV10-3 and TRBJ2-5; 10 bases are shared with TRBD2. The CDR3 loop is CAISEREGGETQYF. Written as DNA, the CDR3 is TGTGCCATCAGCGAGCGGGAGGGAGGTGAGACCCAGTACTTC.